This T cell receptor (beta chain) was recovered during a study of T cell responses to AZD1222 COVID-19 vaccine. Only in-frame clones appear in the TCRdb table, and some are missing; sequencing was by immunoSEQ multiplex PCR. The sample records approximately 61,000 clones, roughly four fifths being singletons. Findings and caveats of the study: Repertoire sampling happened only post peak T cell response. There were mostly white British donors and more females than males, and clonal diversity was possibly underestimated.

A remark on this clone: The antigen is unknown.

The source material was peripheral blood, sampled 28 days after the second AZD1222 dose. This sequence was found in an adult who received the AZD1222 COVID-19 vaccine.

The CDR3 sequence is CASSYSRPTSKNIQYF. CDR3 nucleotide sequence: TGTGCCAGCAGTTACTCGAGACCCACATCCAAAAACATTCAGTACTTC. The genes are TRBV6-5 and TRBJ2-4, with D uncertain. Germline V CDR1 and CDR2: MNHEY, SVGAGI. Trimming left V 0 bases short and J 2 bases short, with 11 bases between. The length of the CDR3 is 16 residues.